This T cell receptor beta chain is drawn from a study of blood T cell repertoires in COVID-19 (dated by TCRdb to between 2020 and 2021). Regarding the research as a whole: Samples from collaborators originated in the United States, Italy and Spain and spanned both the acute and convalescent phases of COVID-19. The material from the prospective study consisted of cDNA or gDNA derived from T cells, B-cell-depleted T cells, or PBMCs. Deeply sampled blood TCRbeta repertoires from subjects exposed to, actively infected with, or recovered from COVID-19 were included in the dataset. A freely available public database, intended as a resource for researchers studying the immune response to SARS-CoV-2, is where the repertoires were released. The samples were drawn from the first 160 participants of the ongoing ImmuneRACE study and from 950 to 1,500 subjects provided by 6 global collaborators. Sample metadata almost always included a de-identified subject ID, COVID-19 status, age in years and sex. Where available, HLA class I and class II types were obtained from metadata supplied by the sample provider rather than from assay-based typing.

The immunoSEQ Assay, a bias-controlled multiplex PCR, was used to amplify TCRbeta CDR3 regions from genomic DNA. Processing in the source paper ran as follows. Nucleated cell counts per sample were estimated from amplification of reference gene primers within the assay. Sequence reads were collapsed and filtered to measure the absolute abundance of every unique TCRbeta CDR3 rearrangement. For each sample, productive Simpson clonality was calculated by taking the square root of Simpson's diversity index across productive rearrangements. TCRdb holds this immuneACCESS table with in-frame rearrangements only. Some clones are missing; in checked studies, unresolved V genes explain under half, and the rest has no known cause. The V and J calls and clone size are taken from that table; D and trimming were inferred from the DNA. Within this sample are 150,000 to 200,000 clones, with around 80% of them counted one time only. About 2.8% of the sample comes from the top ten.

Each collaborating institution followed its own protocols to collect whole blood in K2EDTA tubes. Collaborator samples were shipped for TCRbeta analysis as frozen whole blood, isolated PBMCs, or DNA extracted from either sample type. V loses 3 bases, J loses 1 base, and the germline ends lie 6 bases apart. Sequences MDHEN (CDR1) and SYDVKM (CDR2) are obtained from the germline V gene. From the cysteine through the phenylalanine, the CDR3 covers 13 amino acids. CDR3 DNA is the only sequence kept; it has 39 bases, read in frame from the first base. This clone was seen a few times. Its antigen is currently not known. There are no base qualities to consult, and no much larger clone falls within one base. The paper as a whole reports these results and caveats: How much clinical and demographic metadata was included differed by source and by participant, and the metadata was provided uncurated.

The receptor's source is a woman of 80 years or more with active or convalescent COVID-19. Specimen: peripheral blood. The chain is encoded by TRBV28 joined to TRBJ1-1; the D gene assignment is ambiguous. The CDR3 has the sequence CASSFAENTEAFF. The DNA sequence reads TGTGCCAGCAGTTTCGCGGAGAACACTGAAGCTTTCTTT.